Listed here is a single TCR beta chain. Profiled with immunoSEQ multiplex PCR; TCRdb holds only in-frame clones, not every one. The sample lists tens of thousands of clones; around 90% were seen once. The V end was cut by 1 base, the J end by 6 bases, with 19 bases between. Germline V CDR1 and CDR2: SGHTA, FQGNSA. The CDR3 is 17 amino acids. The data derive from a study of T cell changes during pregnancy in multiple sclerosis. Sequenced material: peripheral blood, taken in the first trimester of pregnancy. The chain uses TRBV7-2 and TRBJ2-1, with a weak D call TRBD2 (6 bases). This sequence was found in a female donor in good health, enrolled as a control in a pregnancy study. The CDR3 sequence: CASSLGPGTPPSNEQFF. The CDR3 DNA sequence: TGTGCCAGCAGCTTAGGCCCCGGGACTCCACCATCCAATGAGCAGTTCTTC.